Listed below are T cell receptor beta chains from one sample, sequenced in a study of CD8+CD57+ T cells in acquired aplastic anemia. Via MiXCR, TCRdb re-called the reads, giving one row per CDR3 protein. The sample holds about 180,000 distinct CDR3 sequences; around half are singletons and the top ten take 0.85% to 1.3%. The sequenced sample consisted of sorted CD4+, CD8+, or CD8+CD57+ T cells (not recorded which) from PBMCs. These receptors originate from a human donor with aplastic anemia. Both conserved end residues are part of each CDR3. Each record gives: D gene, clone size, V gene, J gene, CDR3 DNA, CDR3 protein. D genes are given only for firm matches. Some rows have no size entry. The others give once, few or many, or a class for an expanded clone.

D: NA
size: NA
V: TRBV5-4
J: TRBJ1-2
DNA: TGTGCCAGCAGCCCGGGAGGGGCCACTAACTATGGCTACACCTTC
CDR3: CASSPGGATNYGYTF

D: NA
size: many
V: TRBV12-3/TRBV12-4
J: TRBJ2-2
DNA: TGTGCCAGCAGTAGTTATTGGACCTCTAACACCGGGGAGCTGTTTTTT
CDR3: CASSSYWTSNTGELFF

D: NA
size: NA
V: TRBV2
J: TRBJ2-5
DNA: TGTGCCAGCAGTGAAATCGGGCGGGAGACCCAGTACTTC
CDR3: CASSEIGRETQYF

D: NA
size: many
V: TRBV5-1
J: TRBJ2-3
DNA: TGCGCCAGCAGCTTGGCGGGACGGCCCACAGATACGCAGTATTTT
CDR3: CASSLAGRPTDTQYF

D: NA
size: NA
V: TRBV20-1
J: TRBJ2-7
DNA: TGCAGTGCTAGAAAGCGGGACAGCTCCTACGAGCAGTACTTC
CDR3: CSARKRDSSYEQYF

D: NA
size: NA
V: TRBV2
J: TRBJ1-4
DNA: TGTGCCAGCAGTGAGAACGGGTTAGGTGAAAAACTGTTTTTT
CDR3: CASSENGLGEKLFF

D: TRBD1
size: many
V: TRBV5-1
J: TRBJ2-3
DNA: TGCGCCAGCAGCCGTGACAGGGGCACAGATACGCAGTATTTT
CDR3: CASSRDRGTDTQYF

D: NA
size: NA
V: TRBV24-1
J: TRBJ2-1
DNA: TGTGCCACCAGTGATTTGTGGGACAATTACAATGAGCAGTTCTTC
CDR3: CATSDLWDNYNEQFF

D: TRBD2
size: NA
V: TRBV7-2
J: TRBJ2-5
DNA: TGTGCCAGCAGCTTAGGGCTAGCGGGAGGTCGGGAGACCCAGTACTTC
CDR3: CASSLGLAGGRETQYF

D: NA
size: NA
V: TRBV15
J: TRBJ2-1
DNA: TGTGCCACCAGCGCGTCCTCAGGGTATCAAGGATACAATGAGCAGTTCTTC
CDR3: CATSASSGYQGYNEQFF

D: NA
size: few
V: TRBV18
J: TRBJ2-3
DNA: TGTGCCAGCTCACCGCTGCCCGACACAGATACGCAGTATTTT
CDR3: CASSPLPDTDTQYF

D: NA
size: few
V: TRBV2
J: TRBJ2-5
DNA: TGTGCCAGCAGTTACGGGGGCCGGGGAGAGACCCAGTACTTC
CDR3: CASSYGGRGETQYF

D: TRBD1
size: NA
V: TRBV29-1
J: TRBJ1-2
DNA: TGCAGCGTCGAGACAGGGGGGGACTATGGCTACACCTTC
CDR3: CSVETGGDYGYTF

D: NA
size: NA
V: TRBV7-8
J: TRBJ1-6
DNA: TGTGCCAGCAGCTTCCTTCCTTCACCCCTCCACTTT
CDR3: CASSFLPSPLHF

D: NA
size: once
V: TRBV29-1
J: TRBJ2-5
DNA: TGCAGCGCCGCGGTGGGTAGCGGAGGGATGACCCAGTACTTC
CDR3: CSAAVGSGGMTQYF

D: NA
size: many
V: TRBV19
J: TRBJ1-5
DNA: TGTGCCAGTAAAGGTTACAATCAGCCCCAGCATTTT
CDR3: CASKGYNQPQHF